A selection of T cell receptor beta chains follows, all from one sample in a study of memory CD4+ T cells and cytomegalovirus serostatus. Profiling relied on immunoSEQ multiplex PCR, and the TCRdb table lists in-frame clones only, not all of them. This sample carries some 95,000 clones, 75% to 90% of them seen once, and the ten largest clones take less than 4.5%. The sample taken for sequencing was memory CD4+ T cells from blood. The source is an adult in good health and CMV-seropositive. Each CDR3 is given with its conserved first and last residue. The D gene is left open where the match is weak. Not every row has a clone size; where given, it reads once, few, many or a size class.

D gene,V gene,clone size,J gene,CDR3 DNA,CDR3 protein
.,TRBV11-2,.,TRBJ2-1,TGTGCCAGCAGCTCCGACTTGTACAATGAGCAGTTCTTC,CASSSDLYNEQFF
.,TRBV19,.,TRBJ1-5,TGTGCCAGTAGTTACAGGGTCAATCAGCCCCAGCATTTT,CASSYRVNQPQHF
.,TRBV28,.,TRBJ1-1,TGTGCCAGCAGTTTATTTGGCCGGGCTGCGAACACTGAAGCTTTCTTT,CASSLFGRAANTEAFF
.,TRBV11-2,.,TRBJ2-7,TGTGCCAGCAGCTGGGGACTCCGGAGGACTTACGAGCAGTACTTC,CASSWGLRRTYEQYF
TRBD1,TRBV6-1,.,TRBJ1-2,TGTGCCAGCAGTGAAAGGGGGCCAGGGAGCCCTAACTATGGCTACACCTTC,CASSERGPGSPNYGYTF
.,TRBV27,.,TRBJ2-3,TGTGCCATCCTCGACCCGAACACAGATACGCAGTATTTT,CAILDPNTDTQYF
TRBD1,TRBV4-3,.,TRBJ1-1,TGCGCCAGCAGCCACGACAGGGAGAACACTGAAGCTTTCTTT,CASSHDRENTEAFF
TRBD1,TRBV5-1,.,TRBJ1-5,TGCGCCAGCAGACCGACGGGACAGCCGAATCAGCCCCAGCATTTT,CASRPTGQPNQPQHF
TRBD2,TRBV6-5,.,TRBJ2-3,TGTGCCAGCAGGCTGAGCGGGAGTGGGGCAGATACGCAGTATTTT,CASRLSGSGADTQYF
.,TRBV5-1,.,TRBJ1-1,TGCGCCAGCAGCCTCCGGGACACTGGTGCCACTGAAGCTTTCTTT,CASSLRDTGATEAFF
.,TRBV6-6,.,TRBJ2-3,TGTGCCAGCAGTTCGGCCGGAGATACGCAGTATTTT,CASSSAGDTQYF
TRBD1,TRBV27,.,TRBJ2-2,TGTGCCAGCGCAACCCACAGGGGGCGCATGGCCGGGGAGCTGTTTTTT,CASATHRGRMAGELFF
.,TRBV9,.,TRBJ1-2,TGTGCCAGCAGCGTATTCGTGGGAAGTGGCTACACCTTC,CASSVFVGSGYTF
TRBD1,TRBV18,.,TRBJ1-2,TGTGCCAGCTCCCAGTCTACCGGGACAGGGGCTAACTATGGCTACACCTTC,CASSQSTGTGANYGYTF
TRBD2,TRBV13,.,TRBJ2-5,TGTGCCAGCAGCCGTAGGACGGGAGGAGCGGAGACCCAGTACTTC,CASSRRTGGAETQYF
TRBD2,TRBV4-1,.,TRBJ2-7,TGCGCCAGCAGCCCAGGGAGGGGCAGGACCTACGAGCAGTACTTC,CASSPGRGRTYEQYF
.,TRBV7-8,once,TRBJ2-1,TGTGCCAGCAGCTTAGTCAGTCACGGATCCTACAATGAGCAGTTCTTC,CASSLVSHGSYNEQFF
.,TRBV10-3,.,TRBJ1-2,TGTGCCATCAGCGCCCAGTCTTATGAAGGCTACACCTTC,CAISAQSYEGYTF
.,TRBV29-1,.,TRBJ2-5,TGCAGCTCGACCGGTTCCGACGGGGAGACCCAGTACTTC,CSSTGSDGETQYF
TRBD1,TRBV2,.,TRBJ2-7,TGTGCCAGCAGCAAGACTTCGGACAGGAAAACCTACGAGCAGTACTTC,CASSKTSDRKTYEQYF
.,TRBV5-1,.,TRBJ1-3,TGCGCCAGCACCTTAGGACAACTACCGGGAAACACCATATATTTT,CASTLGQLPGNTIYF
TRBD1,TRBV5-4,.,TRBJ2-5,TGTGCCAGCAGCTTGGGGCAGGGGGTAGTAGAGACCCAGTACTTC,CASSLGQGVVETQYF
TRBD1,TRBV25-1,.,TRBJ2-3,TGTGCCAGCAGTGAATCTCAGGGGGCGTCAGATACGCAGTATTTT,CASSESQGASDTQYF
.,TRBV6-4,.,TRBJ1-4,TGTGCCAGCCGAGGCCCCACGATCAATAATGAAAAACTGTTTTTT,CASRGPTINNEKLFF
.,TRBV9,few,TRBJ1-5,TGTGCCAGCAGCCCCGGGGTTGGTCAGCCCCAGCATTTT,CASSPGVGQPQHF
TRBD1,TRBV14,.,TRBJ2-6,TGTGCCAGCAGCCAGTCCGGGACAGCCACTAAGACTTTC,CASSQSGTATKTF
.,TRBV18,.,TRBJ2-7,TGTGCCAGCTCACCCACTAGCTACGAGCAGTACTTC,CASSPTSYEQYF
.,TRBV7-2,.,TRBJ1-2,TGTGCCAGCAGCTTAGCGGCGCAGGGTGCAGACTACACCTTC,CASSLAAQGADYTF
.,TRBV7-7,.,TRBJ2-5,TGTGCTAGCGGGACGGACGCAGGGGGGACCCAGTACTTC,CASGTDAGGTQYF
TRBD2,TRBV28,.,TRBJ2-1,TGTGCCAACCCTCCGCGGGGGGGCAACAATGAGCAGTTCTTC,CANPPRGGNNEQFF
.,TRBV2,.,TRBJ2-7,TGTGCCAGCAGTGAAGGGTTTAACCCCCACGAGCAGTACTTC,CASSEGFNPHEQYF
.,TRBV2,once,TRBJ1-1,TGTGCCAGCAGTGAGAGCGGGCGGAACACTGAAGCTTTCTTT,CASSESGRNTEAFF
TRBD2,TRBV2,.,TRBJ2-3,TGTGCCAGCAGTGGACTAGCGGGAATCACAGATACGCAGTATTTT,CASSGLAGITDTQYF
TRBD1,TRBV9,.,TRBJ1-3,TGTGCCAGCAGCCAAAGACCGACAGGGGTTGGAAACACCATATATTTT,CASSQRPTGVGNTIYF
TRBD2,TRBV4-1,.,TRBJ2-4,TGCGCCAGCAGCCAAGTTGGTGTAGCGGGAAGGAAGTACTTC,CASSQVGVAGRKYF
.,TRBV5-1,.,TRBJ1-1,TGCGCCAGCAGCTTGGTAGGCCGCGCCACTGAAGCTTTCTTT,CASSLVGRATEAFF
.,TRBV19,.,TRBJ2-6,TGTGCCAGTAGTATCTTCTCAGGTACTGGGGCCAACGTCCTGACTTTC,CASSIFSGTGANVLTF
TRBD2,TRBV6-5,.,TRBJ2-1,TGTGCCAGCAGTTACTCCAGCGGGAGGGCCAGGAATGAGCAGTTCTTC,CASSYSSGRARNEQFF
.,TRBV2,.,TRBJ2-1,TGTGCCAGCAGTGGCCCCACGAGCTCCTACAATGAGCAGTTCTTC,CASSGPTSSYNEQFF
.,TRBV4-1,.,TRBJ2-2,TGCGCCAGCAGCCAAGTGGGGGGAAACACCGGGGAGCTGTTTTTT,CASSQVGGNTGELFF
.,TRBV6-1,few,TRBJ2-1,TGTGCCAGCAGTGACAGGGGAAATGAGCAGTTCTTC,CASSDRGNEQFF
.,TRBV28,.,TRBJ2-5,TGTGCCAGCAGTTGGGGTTCAGAGACCCAGTACTTC,CASSWGSETQYF
.,TRBV6-4,.,TRBJ2-1,TGTGCCAGCAGTGAGTCAGGGGTGGGCCGAGGCTATGAGCAGTTCTTC,CASSESGVGRGYEQFF